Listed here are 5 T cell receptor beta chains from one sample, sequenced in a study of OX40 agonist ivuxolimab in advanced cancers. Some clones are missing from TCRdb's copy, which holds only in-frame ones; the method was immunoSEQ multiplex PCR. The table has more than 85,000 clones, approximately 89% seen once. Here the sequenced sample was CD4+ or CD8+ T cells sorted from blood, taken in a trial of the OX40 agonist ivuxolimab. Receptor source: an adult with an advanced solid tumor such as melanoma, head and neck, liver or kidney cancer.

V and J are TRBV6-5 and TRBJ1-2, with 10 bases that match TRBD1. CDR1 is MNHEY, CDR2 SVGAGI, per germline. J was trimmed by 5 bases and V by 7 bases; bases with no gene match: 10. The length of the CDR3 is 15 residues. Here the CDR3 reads CASTPDGTGVYGYTF. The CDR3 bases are TGTGCCAGCACTCCAGACGGGACAGGGGTTTATGGCTACACCTTC.

The CDR3 sequence is CASSRTSQAYEQYF. CDR3 DNA: TGCGCCAGCAGCCGGACTAGCCAAGCCTACGAGCAGTACTTC. The chain has TRBV5-1 and TRBJ2-5; 8 positions match TRBD2. The J call may be faulty, since TRBJ2-7 better matches the DNA end. The V gene's germline CDR1 is SGHRS and CDR2 YFSETQ. The CDR3 runs 14 residues.

CDR3 sequence reads: CASSQSREIAGYTQYF. DNA for the CDR3: TGCGCCAGCAGCCAGAGTAGGGAAATAGCGGGGTATACGCAGTATTTT. The chain employs TRBV4-3 and TRBJ2-3; 8 positions match TRBD2. Looked up from germline, CDR1 is LGHNA and CDR2 is YSLEER. The CDR3 is 16 residues long. The V and J ends lost 3 bases and 7 bases, in that order; junction bases with no gene match: 12.

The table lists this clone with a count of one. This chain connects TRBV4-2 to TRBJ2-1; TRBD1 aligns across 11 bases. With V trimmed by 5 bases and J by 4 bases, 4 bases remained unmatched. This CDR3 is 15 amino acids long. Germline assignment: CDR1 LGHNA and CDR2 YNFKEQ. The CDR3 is CASSWGTGGYNEQFF. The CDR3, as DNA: TGTGCCAGCAGCTGGGGGACAGGGGGTTACAATGAGCAGTTCTTC.

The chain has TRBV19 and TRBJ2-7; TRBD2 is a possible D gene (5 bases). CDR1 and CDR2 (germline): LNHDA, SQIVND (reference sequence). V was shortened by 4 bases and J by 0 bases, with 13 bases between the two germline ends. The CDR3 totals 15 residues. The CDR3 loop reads CASSTAGSSSYEQYF. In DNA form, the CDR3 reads TGTGCCAGTAGTACGGCGGGTTCGTCCTCCTACGAGCAGTACTTC.